These 26 T cell receptor beta chains were all obtained from the same sample, sequenced in a study of blood T cell repertoires in COVID-19 (dated by TCRdb to 2019 to 2021). Receptor libraries were prepared by the immunoSEQ multiplex PCR assay. Here the immuneACCESS table is served through TCRdb, limited to in-frame sequences with V and J called. Missing clones are a known gap in these copies; in checked studies unresolved V genes cover under half, and the rest lacks a known reason. The sample yields 30,000 to 40,000 clones; more than 80% were counted once. Over 0.7% of the sample is in the top ten clones. Sequencing was done on a sample of peripheral blood. The receptors were gathered from a male donor with active COVID-19.

This clone is a singleton in its sample. This rearrangement joins TRBV6-6 to TRBJ1-1, with D tentatively TRBD1 (5 bases). The CDR3 length is 14 residues. V lost 0 bases and J lost 6, with 11 bases in between. Looked up from germline, CDR1 is MNHNY and CDR2 is SVGAGI (reference sequence). CDR3 amino acids: CASSYSGHSSEAFF. The CDR3 bases are TGTGCCAGCAGTTACTCCGGACATTCTTCTGAAGCTTTCTTT.

This chain connects TRBV18 to TRBJ2-5, with 7 bases that match TRBD2. Germline CDR1 and CDR2: KGHSH and LQKENI. This CDR3 region has 15 residues. V lost 5 bases to trimming and J lost 8 bases; unmatched junction nucleotides: 14. The CDR3 DNA is TGTGCCAGCTCATCGACCGGGACTACGGGGGATACCCAGTACTTC. Protein sequence: CASSSTGTTGDTQYF.

J is TRBJ1-2 and V is TRBV5-1; weak D call: TRBD1 (5 bases). Per the germline V gene, CDR1 is SGHRS and CDR2 is YFSETQ. V was cut by 0 bases and J by 8 bases, with 11 bases left in between. The CDR3 sequence is 13 residues long. CDR3 bases: TGCGCCAGCAGCTTGGGGTCAGGGTTGGGCTACACCTTC. Translated: CASSLGSGLGYTF.

This clone appeared a single time. V and J are TRBV10-2 and TRBJ1-1, with 9 bases identical to TRBD1. Germline V lookup: CDR1 WSHSY, CDR2 SAAADI. Trimming at V came to 6 bases and at J to 5 bases, leaving 7 bases not matched to a gene. The CDR3 spans 14 residues. For the CDR3, the DNA is TGCGCCAGCAGAACCGGGACAGGGAGGACTGAAGCTTTCTTT. This sequence encodes CASRTGTGRTEAFF.

The chain carries TRBV11-1 and TRBJ2-1; possibly TRBD2 for D (5 bases). The V and J ends lost 5 bases and 4 bases respectively, with 15 bases between them. Per the germline V gene, CDR1 is SGHAT and CDR2 is FQDESV (reference sequence). The CDR3 is made up of 15 amino acids. The CDR3 is CASSPDRGTYNEQFF. In DNA, the CDR3 is TGTGCCAGCAGCCCAGACCGGGGTACTTACAATGAGCAGTTCTTC.

This rearrangement joins TRBV27 to TRBJ1-3, with a possible D match to TRBD1 (6 bases). Germline CDR1 reads MNHEY; CDR2 reads SMNVEV (reference sequence). Trimming removed 6 bases from V and 4 bases from J, with 16 bases in between. This CDR3 region has 15 residues. The CDR3 sequence: CASSGQGQWGNTIYF. In DNA, the CDR3 is TGTGCCAGCAGCGGCCAGGGGCAGTGGGGAAACACCATATATTTT.

The J gene is TRBJ2-2, the V gene TRBV6-4; unclear D gene. The CDR3 has 14 amino acids. The germline V and J ends were trimmed by 0 bases and 5 bases, with 7 bases remaining between them. The germline gives CDR1 MRHNA, CDR2 SNTAGT. CDR3 amino acids: CASSDSSGTGELFF. For the CDR3, the DNA is TGTGCCAGCAGTGACTCGTCAGGAACCGGGGAGCTGTTTTTT.

This clone was observed a single time. The chain recombines TRBV19 with TRBJ2-4; D is possibly TRBD2 (5 bases). CDR3 size: 14 residues. Trimming removed 2 bases at V and 1 base at J, with 6 bases between. Germline V CDR1 and CDR2: LNHDA, SQIVND (reference sequence). The CDR3 DNA reads TGTGCCAGTAGTATAACGGGGGCCAAAAACATTCAGTACTTC. Amino acids: CASSITGAKNIQYF.

The chain links TRBV27 to TRBJ1-5; 7 positions match TRBD1. The germline gives CDR1 MNHEY, CDR2 SMNVEV (reference sequence). J lost 5 bases, V lost 7 bases, and 20 bases had no gene match. The CDR3 is made up of 18 amino acids. The CDR3 spells CASTPWGDRNYKHQPQHF. The CDR3 nucleotides are TGTGCCAGCACCCCTTGGGGGGACAGAAACTACAAACATCAGCCCCAGCATTTT.

The chain uses TRBV5-1 and TRBJ2-1, with 8 bases matching TRBD1. The CDR3 covers 17 residues. With V trimmed by 0 bases and J by 0 bases, 5 bases remained unmatched. The germline V gene encodes CDR1 SGHRS and CDR2 YFSETQ. This chain's CDR3 is CASSLVQGAFSYNEQFF. CDR3 coding DNA: TGCGCCAGCAGCTTGGTTCAGGGGGCCTTCTCCTACAATGAGCAGTTCTTC.

The gene calls are TRBV11-1 and TRBJ2-4; 7 nucleotides align to TRBD1. J was trimmed by 1 base and V by 6 bases; bases with no gene match: 6. From germline, CDR1 is SGHAT and CDR2 FQDESV (reference sequence). This CDR3 contains 15 residues. The CDR3 sequence is CASSMTTGAKNIQYF. In DNA form, the CDR3 reads TGTGCCAGCAGTATGACGACAGGGGCCAAAAACATTCAGTACTTC.

V gene TRBV5-1 combines with J gene TRBJ2-7; TRBD2 matches 11 bases. Germline CDR1 reads SGHRS; CDR2 reads YFSETQ. CDR3 length: 15 amino acids. With V trimmed by 6 bases and J by 4 bases, 9 bases remained unmatched. The CDR3 DNA follows: TGCGCCAGCAACCCTTCGACTAGCGGGGAGTACGAGCAGTACTTC. Translated, it gives CASNPSTSGEYEQYF.

The chain recombines TRBV5-1 with TRBJ1-1; 10 bases fit TRBD1. Germline values: CDR1 SGHRS, CDR2 YFSETQ. This CDR3 spans 17 amino acids. With 2 bases clipped from V and 1 base from J, the junction kept 8 bases outside the gene matches. The CDR3 sequence: CASSLLGTGVSNTEAFF. The CDR3 coding sequence is TGCGCCAGCAGCTTACTCGGGACAGGGGTATCGAACACTGAAGCTTTCTTT. Looking up the rest from reference TRBV5-1 and TRBJ1-1 gives the full variable domain: KAGVTQTPRYLIKTRGQQVTLSCSPISGHRSVSWYQQTPGQGLQFLFEYFSETQRNKGNFPGRFSGRQFSNSRSEMNVSTLELGDSALYLCASSLLGTGVSNTEAFFGQGTRLTVV.

This sequence joins TRBV6-5 and TRBJ1-2; 10 bases agree with TRBD1. The germline V gene encodes CDR1 MNHEY and CDR2 SVGAGI. The CDR3 is 15 residues long. V dropped 6 bases and J dropped 2; count of bases not matched to a gene: 6. CDR3 sequence reads: CASRSPGQGNYGYTF. CDR3 coding DNA: TGTGCCAGCAGGTCCCCGGGACAGGGGAACTATGGCTACACCTTC.

The chain recombines TRBV6-2 or TRBV6-3 with TRBJ2-5; the match to TRBD2 covers 11 bases. Germline trimming cut 6 bases from V and 3 bases from J; bases unmatched to any gene: 6. This CDR3 has 15 residues. Germline V CDR1 and CDR2: MNHEY, SVGEGT. CDR3 DNA: TGTGCCAGCAGCCGTAGCGGGGGGGTAAAAGAGACCCAGTACTTC. Translated: CASSRSGGVKETQYF.

The chain combines TRBV3-1 (or the pseudogene TRBV3-2) with TRBJ1-5; D uncertain. The CDR3 is 14 residues long. V was cut by 0 bases and J by 9 bases, with 12 bases left in between. Germline-derived CDR1 and CDR2 are LGHDT and YNNKEL (reference sequence). Here the CDR3 DNA reads TGTGCCAGCAGCCAAGATCGGGGAGGCCTGCCCCAGCATTTT. Its protein is CASSQDRGGLPQHF.

The gene calls are TRBV5-5 and TRBJ1-5; D might be TRBD1 (6 bases). V dropped 4 bases and J dropped 5 bases, with 10 bases sitting between them. CDR3 length: 13 residues. In germline, CDR1 is SGHKS, CDR2 YYEKEE (reference sequence). CDR3 amino acids: CASSPQGYQPQHF. DNA for the CDR3: TGTGCCAGCAGCCCACAGGGTTATCAGCCCCAGCATTTT. The variable domain in full, completed from reference TRBV5-5 and TRBJ1-5, reads DAGVTQSPTHLIKTRGQQVTLRCSPISGHKSVSWYQQVLGQGPQFIFQYYEKEERGRGNFPDRFSARQFPNYSSELNVNALLLGDSALYLCASSPQGYQPQHFGDGTRLSIL.

V is TRBV19 and J is TRBJ2-2, with 9 bases fitting TRBD1. The CDR3 is made up of 16 amino acids. V was clipped by 5 bases and J by 6 bases; unmatched bases: 10. Germline V gene lookup returns CDR1 LNHDA and CDR2 SQIVND (reference sequence). Written as DNA, the CDR3 is TGTGCCAGTAGTCCCCAGGGACAGGGTAATTCCGGGGAGCTGTTTTTT. Its translation: CASSPQGQGNSGELFF.

The chain links TRBV28 to TRBJ2-2, with 10 positions matching TRBD1. The CDR3 spans 14 residues. Trimming removed 11 bases from V and 4 bases from J; junction bases left unmatched: 7. The V gene's germline CDR1 is MDHEN and CDR2 SYDVKM. CDR3 residues: CACLGTGATGELFF. CDR3 nucleotides: TGTGCCTGCCTCGGGACAGGGGCCACCGGGGAGCTGTTTTTT.

The V gene is TRBV19, the J gene TRBJ2-2; 7 nucleotides agree with TRBD1. In germline, CDR1 is LNHDA, CDR2 SQIVND (reference sequence). The V gene end was trimmed by 5 bases and the J gene end by 0 bases; junction bases not matched to a gene: 3. The CDR3 contains 15 residues. CDR3 in DNA: TGTGCCAGTAGTCCAGGACAGGCGAACACCGGGGAGCTGTTTTTT. Its translation: CASSPGQANTGELFF. The variable domain in full, completed from reference TRBV19 and TRBJ2-2, reads DGGITQSPKYLFRKEGQNVTLSCEQNLNHDAMYWYRQDPGQGLRLIYYSQIVNDFQKGDIAEGYSVSREKKESFPLTVTSAQKNPTAFYLCASSPGQANTGELFFGEGSRLTVL.

The V and J genes are TRBV2 and TRBJ1-1; tentative D call: TRBD1 (5 bases). The CDR3 loop spans 14 amino acids. V lost 2 bases and J lost 3, with 10 bases in between. CDR1 is SNHLY, CDR2 FYNNEI, per germline. CDR3 DNA sequence: TGTGCCAGCAGTGAATCAGGGTCGGACACTGAAGCTTTCTTT. Encoded protein: CASSESGSDTEAFF.

The chain employs TRBV4-3 and TRBJ2-6, with D perhaps TRBD2 (5 bases). V lost 4 bases to trimming and J lost 0 bases, with 16 bases between them. This CDR3 is built from 18 residues. Per germline, CDR1 LGHNA and CDR2 YSLEER. The CDR3 loop reads CASSPWTLSYSGANVLTF. The DNA of the CDR3 is TGCGCCAGCAGCCCGTGGACTCTAAGTTACTCTGGGGCCAACGTCCTGACTTTC.

The genes are TRBV18 and TRBJ1-1; 10 bases match TRBD1. The CDR3 loop spans 16 amino acids. Looked up from germline, CDR1 is KGHSH and CDR2 is LQKENI. Unmatched junction bases numbered 6, after V lost 4 bases and J lost 1 base. The CDR3 loop reads CASSRDRGLRNTEAFF. The CDR3 DNA reads as TGTGCCAGCTCACGGGACAGGGGTTTGCGGAACACTGAAGCTTTCTTT.

The rearrangement joins TRBV6-4 to TRBJ1-1, with D perhaps matching TRBD1 (5 bases). The CDR3 length is 14 residues. CDR1 and CDR2 (germline): MRHNA, SNTAGT. Trimming took 4 bases from V and 1 from J, leaving 10 bases between them. This CDR3 reads CASSASTENTEAFF. The CDR3 DNA is TGTGCCAGCAGTGCCTCGACAGAGAACACTGAAGCTTTCTTT.

The J gene is TRBJ2-1, the V gene TRBV19; tentatively, D is TRBD1 (5 bases). Per the germline V gene, CDR1 is LNHDA and CDR2 is SQIVND (reference sequence). Trimming removed 7 bases at V and 8 bases at J, with 18 bases between. The CDR3 sequence is 14 residues long. As DNA, the CDR3 is TGTGCCAGTAAAGGCAGGGCCCCTTCCGATGAGCAGTTCTTC. It specifies CASKGRAPSDEQFF.

V is TRBV12-3 or TRBV12-4 and J is TRBJ1-5; D ambiguous. This CDR3 comprises 13 residues. V lost 5 bases, J lost 6 bases, and 11 bases lay in between. The CDR3 region has the DNA TGTGCCAGCAGTGTGATACCGGGTCAGCCCCAGCATTTT. As protein: CASSVIPGQPQHF.